What follows are 21 T cell receptor beta chains derived from one specimen sequenced in a study of control samples from healthy donors and cancer patients (dated by TCRdb to between 2020 and 2021). Libraries were prepared through the immunoSEQ multiplex PCR assay. Not all clones reach the TCRdb copy of this immuneACCESS table, which keeps in-frame sequences only. Checked studies attribute under half of the gap to unresolved V genes and leave the rest unexplained. The sample table holds some 150,000 clones, of which about 91% were seen once. Roughly 3.1% of the sample is held by the ten biggest clonotypes. Sequencing was carried out using blood. The source of these receptors is a young man in good health.

DNA of the CDR3: TGTGCCAGCAGTGAAGCGGGTCCCAATAATTCACCCCTCCACTTT. This translates into CASSEAGPNNSPLHF. The J gene is TRBJ1-6, the V gene TRBV2; D remains ambiguous. This CDR3 region has 15 residues. Germline CDR1 and CDR2: SNHLY and FYNNEI. Between the trimmed V and J ends, which lost 0 bases and 5 bases, there was a span of 8 bases.

This clone was observed many times. The chain carries TRBV27 and TRBJ2-1; 8 bases agree with TRBD2. V shed 6 bases, J shed 10 bases, and the junction held 8 bases outside the gene matches. CDR1 and CDR2 from the germline V gene are MNHEY and SMNVEV (reference sequence). This CDR3 spans 13 amino acids. Here the CDR3 DNA reads TGTGCCAGCAGCCCCACCTTAGCGGGGGAGCAGTTCTTC. As protein: CASSPTLAGEQFF.

On this clone: This CDR3 is also generated by other DNA sequences in the sample. The chain joins TRBV12-5 to TRBJ1-2; no firm D call. CDR3 length equals 13 residues. The V and J ends lost 2 bases and 4 bases respectively, with 8 bases between them. The germline V gene has CDR1 LGHNT and CDR2 FRNRAP. The CDR3 bases are TGTGCTAGTGGTTTGCGGACTGGCTATGGCTACACCTTC. Its protein product is CASGLRTGYGYTF.

This chain links TRBV5-1 with TRBJ2-5; 10 positions match TRBD1. Germline values: CDR1 SGHRS, CDR2 YFSETQ. The CDR3 loop spans 16 amino acids. The trim removed 4 bases at V and 0 bases at J, leaving 6 bases unmatched. The CDR3 DNA sequence: TGCGCCAGCAGCCTAGGACAGGGGGAATACCAAGAGACCCAGTACTTC. This sequence encodes CASSLGQGEYQETQYF.

About this clone itself: An end of the junction does not agree with germline; a read error may underlie this. The CDR3 DNA reads TGCGCCAGCAGCTTGACCGGACAGGGGGGTATAGGTGATGGCCACACCTTC. Translated, it gives CASSLTGQGGIGDGHTF. This sequence joins TRBV5-1 and TRBJ1-2; 10 positions agree with TRBD1. Germline loops: CDR1 SGHRS, CDR2 YFSETQ. The CDR3 is made up of 17 amino acids.

This chain connects TRBV12-3 or TRBV12-4 to TRBJ1-5, with 7 bases lining up with TRBD1. The junction had 5 bases not matched to a gene; V was cut back by 6 bases and J by 6 bases. The CDR3 consists of 13 residues. As DNA, the CDR3 is TGTGCCAGCAGGGCAGGGGGAAGTCAGCCCCAGCATTTT. It encodes CASRAGGSQPQHF.

This clone showed up just once. The V and J genes are TRBV6-1 and TRBJ2-3; no clear D. Germline-derived CDR1 and CDR2 are MNHNS and SASEGT. V dropped 2 bases and J dropped 0 bases, with 6 bases sitting between them. The CDR3 spans 14 residues. The CDR3 DNA reads TGTGCCAGCAGTGAATCTCTTAGCACAGATACGCAGTATTTT. Its protein product is CASSESLSTDTQYF.

This clone was detected once. J is TRBJ1-4 and V is TRBV28; unclear D gene. The CDR3 runs to 16 residues. The germline CDR1 and CDR2 sequences are MDHEN and SYDVKM. V lost 5 bases and J lost 0, with 13 bases in between. In nucleotides, the CDR3 is TGTGCCAGCAGTGGCAAGGACGGTCCAACTAATGAAAAACTGTTTTTT. Translating it yields CASSGKDGPTNEKLFF.

The CDR3 DNA follows: TGTGCCAGCAGGTCAAGAAGCGAGGTGAGGGGAAACTATGGCTACACCTTC. This sequence encodes CASRSRSEVRGNYGYTF. J is TRBJ1-2 and V is TRBV2; possible D gene TRBD1, 5 bases. Germline V gene sequence: CDR1 SNHLY, CDR2 FYNNEI. The CDR3 totals 17 residues. The germline V and J ends were trimmed by 6 bases and 2 bases, with 22 bases remaining between them.

The gene calls are TRBV5-4 and TRBJ1-1; D remains unclear. V was clipped by 1 base and J by 2 bases, with 6 bases between them. The CDR3 totals 13 residues. Germline CDR1 reads SGHNT; CDR2 reads YYREEE (reference sequence). Written as DNA, the CDR3 is TGTGCCAGCAGCTTGCACAGCAACACTGAAGCTTTCTTT. Protein product: CASSLHSNTEAFF.

This chain uses TRBV2 with TRBJ2-2; D is unresolved. CDR1 and CDR2 (germline): SNHLY, FYNNEI. The CDR3 runs 14 residues. Trimming left V 8 bases short and J 0 bases short, with 10 bases between. CDR3 nucleotide sequence: TGTGCCAGCGGGAAGGAAACGAACACCGGGGAGCTGTTTTTT. It translates to CASGKETNTGELFF. Full variable domain (missing parts from reference TRBV2 and TRBJ2-2): EPEVTQTPSHQVTQMGQEVILRCVPISNHLYFYWYRQILGQKVEFLVSFYNNEISEKSEIFDDQFSVERPDGSNFTLKIRSTKLEDSAMYFCASGKETNTGELFFGEGSRLTVL.

The gene calls are TRBV28 and TRBJ1-4; D uncertain. Germline values: CDR1 MDHEN, CDR2 SYDVKM. V was pared by 4 bases and J by 7 bases, with 13 bases between. This CDR3 contains 14 residues. The CDR3 here is CASSSETGSEKLFF. Written as DNA, the CDR3 is TGTGCCAGCAGTTCGGAGACCGGTAGTGAAAAACTGTTTTTT.

The genes are TRBV10-3 and TRBJ1-1; unclear D gene. Germline V CDR1 and CDR2: ENHRY, SYGVKD. This CDR3 has 15 amino acids. V lost 6 bases and J lost 2, with 16 bases in between. CDR3 in amino acids: CAISSSGRQNTEAFF. CDR3 in DNA: TGTGCCATCAGCAGCTCTGGACGGCAAAACACTGAAGCTTTCTTT.

The gene calls are TRBV5-5 and TRBJ1-2, with D perhaps matching TRBD1 (6 bases). The V end was cut by 0 bases, the J end by 5 bases, with 17 bases between. CDR1 is SGHKS, CDR2 YYEKEE, per germline (reference sequence). The CDR3 loop spans 16 amino acids. The CDR3 sequence is CASSLDPTGLRYGYTF. The CDR3 nucleotides read TGTGCCAGCAGCTTGGACCCGACAGGTCTGAGATATGGCTACACCTTC.

This chain connects TRBV9 to TRBJ2-7; 10 bases agree with TRBD2. This CDR3 region has 16 residues. Trimming removed 4 bases from V and 0 bases from J; junction bases left unmatched: 7. The germline gives CDR1 SGDLS, CDR2 YYNGEE. For the CDR3, the DNA is TGTGCCAGCAGCTCTTTTAGCGGGGGGAGCTCCTACGAGCAGTACTTC. This gives the protein CASSSFSGGSSYEQYF.

The rearrangement links TRBV28 to TRBJ1-6; weak D call: TRBD1 (5 bases). Per the germline V gene, CDR1 is MDHEN and CDR2 is SYDVKM. The CDR3 covers 17 residues. Trimming shortened V by 3 bases and J by 7 bases, and 19 bases separated the two germline ends. CDR3 coding DNA: TGTGCCAGCAGTTTTAGGTGGGAACGACAGATAAATTCACCCCTCCACTTT. Protein: CASSFRWERQINSPLHF.

This sequence joins TRBV11-2 and TRBJ1-2, with D maybe TRBD1 (5 bases). Trimming removed 5 bases at V and 2 bases at J, with 9 bases between. The V gene's germline CDR1 is SGHAT and CDR2 FQNNGV. The CDR3 contains 13 residues. The CDR3 protein is CASSPGLNYGYTF. CDR3 nucleotides: TGTGCCAGCAGCCCGGGACTGAACTATGGCTACACCTTC.

The rearrangement joins TRBV5-1 to TRBJ2-3; 10 bases line up with TRBD1. The CDR3 runs to 16 residues. The V segment lost 4 bases and the J segment 3 bases; nucleotides outside the gene matches: 8. CDR1 and CDR2 (germline): SGHRS, YFSETQ. This CDR3 is CASSGPGQGPTDTQYF. In DNA, the CDR3 is TGCGCCAGCAGCGGGCCGGGACAGGGGCCAACAGATACGCAGTATTTT. The full variable domain, rest sourced from reference TRBV5-1 and TRBJ2-3, is KAGVTQTPRYLIKTRGQQVTLSCSPISGHRSVSWYQQTPGQGLQFLFEYFSETQRNKGNFPGRFSGRQFSNSRSEMNVSTLELGDSALYLCASSGPGQGPTDTQYFGPGTRLTVL.

The chain has TRBV18 and TRBJ1-3; tentatively, D is TRBD1 (5 bases). The CDR3 runs to 19 residues. From germline, CDR1 is KGHSH and CDR2 LQKENI. Trimming took off 4 bases at V and 5 bases at J, with 27 bases between the two ends. The CDR3 DNA reads TGTGCCAGCTCACTGCAGTCCGCGGGACGGGTAACTCTGAGAAACACCATATATTTT. Its translation: CASSLQSAGRVTLRNTIYF.

This chain uses TRBV5-1 with TRBJ2-1; D tentatively reads TRBD1 or TRBD2 (5 bases each). Trimming stripped 4 bases from V and 4 bases from J, with 15 bases between. Per germline, CDR1 SGHRS and CDR2 YFSETQ. The CDR3 runs to 15 residues. The CDR3 reads CASSPTGTLYNEQFF. DNA of the CDR3: TGCGCCAGCAGCCCCACGGGGACGTTGTACAATGAGCAGTTCTTC.

The rearrangement joins TRBV7-9 to TRBJ1-1, with no clear D. The CDR3 spans 12 residues. CDR1 and CDR2 (germline): SEHNR, FQNEAQ (reference sequence). The ends were cut back, 7 bases at V and 0 bases at J, with 6 bases in the middle. The CDR3 sequence is CASTPLNTEAFF. The CDR3, as DNA: TGTGCCAGCACCCCCTTGAACACTGAAGCTTTCTTT.